The 10 T cell receptor beta chains presented below share a single source sample, sequenced in a study of T cell clonality in common variable immunodeficiency. Whole-study findings and limits: Fewer deletions and N-nucleotide insertions were reportedly seen in common variable immunodeficiency TCR beta sequences.

Which antigens these TCRs recognize remains unknown. TCRdb's table, derived via immunoSEQ multiplex PCR, lists solely in-frame clones and lacks some. This sample comprises 20,000 to 30,000 clones, none seen once only. The material sequenced was peripheral blood mononuclear cells. The receptors were gathered from a human donor with common variable immunodeficiency.

In its sample, this clone was seen many times. Coverage ceases 3 residues before the CDR3 finishes, and the germline J gene fills in the end. The chain carries TRBV7-2 and TRBJ2-5, with D possibly TRBD1 on 6 matching bases. The CDR3 has 14 residues. Deletions cut 5 bases from V and 7 bases from J, with 17 bases between. Germline V gene sequence: CDR1 SGHTA, CDR2 FQGNSA. The CDR3 spells CASSAGTLSGTQYF. Partial CDR3 DNA: TGTGCCAGCAGCGCCGGGACATTATCCGGGACC.

The sample holds many counts of this clone. The sequenced fragment ends 3 residues before the CDR3 boundary, so the rest is inferred from the germline J gene. The gene calls are TRBV5-1 and TRBJ1-2; 7 nucleotides match TRBD1. Germline trimming cut 0 bases from V and 0 bases from J; bases unmatched to any gene: 2. CDR1 SGHRS and CDR2 YFSETQ come from the germline V gene. This CDR3 is 15 amino acids long. CDR3 amino acids: CASSLGGTANYGYTF. The covered CDR3 bases are TGCGCCAGCAGCTTGGGCGGGACAGCTAACTATGGC.

Of note for this clone: The read terminates 3 residues before the CDR3 end, so the remaining end is supplied by the germline J gene. The rearrangement uses TRBV7-6 and TRBJ1-2; 8 nucleotides line up with TRBD1. Looked up from germline, CDR1 is SGHVS and CDR2 is FNYEAQ. The junction had 4 bases not matched to a gene; V was cut back by 1 base and J by 6 bases. The CDR3 loop spans 14 amino acids. Partial CDR3 DNA: TGTGCCAGCAGCTTAGGACAGGGGCTGCATGGC. Protein: CASSLGQGLHG. The full CDR3 sequence reads CASSLGQGLHGYTF.

Remarks on this clone: The sequence runs out 3 residues before the end of the CDR3; the remainder is reconstructed from the germline J gene. J is TRBJ2-3 and V is TRBV5-1; 8 positions match TRBD2. The CDR3 covers 18 residues. J was trimmed by 0 bases and V by 0 bases; bases with no gene match: 9. Germline lookup yields CDR1 SGHRS and CDR2 YFSETQ. The part of the CDR3 DNA that was read is TGCGCCAGCAGCTTGGGGGCGGGGGGCACCTACAGCACAGATACG. This codes for CASSLGAGGTYSTDT. The whole CDR3 reads CASSLGAGGTYSTDTQYF.

This clone turned up a few times. The CDR3 end is not reached by the read, which stops 3 residues before it; the germline J gene fills it in. This chain connects TRBV2 to TRBJ1-4, with a tentative D call TRBD1 (6 bases). CDR3 length: 15 amino acids. Trimming removed 4 bases from V and 0 bases from J, with 9 bases in between. Germline V gene lookup returns CDR1 SNHLY and CDR2 FYNNEI. CDR3 amino acids: CASSAGTSTNEKLFF. The sequenced part of the CDR3 DNA is TGTGCCAGCAGTGCCGGGACATCAACTAATGAAAAA. The full variable domain, completed using reference TRBV2 and TRBJ1-4, is EPEVTQTPSHQVTQMGQEVILRCVPISNHLYFYWYRQILGQKVEFLVSFYNNEISEKSEIFDDQFSVERPDGSNFTLKIRSTKLEDSAMYFCASSAGTSTNEKLFFGSGTQLSVL.

This clone was found a few times. Coverage ceases 3 residues before the CDR3 finishes, and the germline J gene fills in the end. The chain links TRBV7-9 to TRBJ1-2; the D is unclear. V lost 3 bases to trimming and J lost 6 bases, with 5 bases between them. Germline CDR1 and CDR2: SEHNR and FQNEAQ (reference sequence). The CDR3 sequence is 11 residues long. CDR3 DNA, as far as it was read: TGTGCCAGCAGCTTCTTAGATGGC. It codes for CASSFLDG. The whole CDR3 region reads CASSFLDGYTF.

CDR3 region: CASSFGAGGPNEQYF. The CDR3 bases that were read are TGCGCCAGCAGTTTTGGAGCGGGAGGGCCAAACGAG. The rearrangement links TRBV5-1 to TRBJ2-7, with 10 nucleotides matching TRBD2. The CDR3 end falls 3 residues outside the read, so it is completed with the germline J gene. V lost 5 bases and J lost 5; bases outside the gene matches: 10. There are 15 residues in the CDR3. Germline V lookup: CDR1 SGHRS, CDR2 YFSETQ. The full variable domain, with the rest looked up from reference TRBV5-1 and TRBJ2-7, is KAGVTQTPRYLIKTRGQQVTLSCSPISGHRSVSWYQQTPGQGLQFLFEYFSETQRNKGNFPGRFSGRQFSNSRSEMNVSTLELGDSALYLCASSFGAGGPNEQYFGPGTRLTVT.

The sample holds a few counts of this clone. The observed sequence ends 3 residues before the CDR3 terminus, with the missing tail filled in from the germline J gene. The chain recombines TRBV7-3 with TRBJ2-1; 8 bases fit TRBD2. The CDR3 has 15 amino acids. The germline gives CDR1 SGHTA, CDR2 FQGTGA. J was trimmed by 9 bases and V by 3 bases; bases with no gene match: 10. The CDR3 DNA, read in part, is TGTGCCAGCAGCTTCGTGACGGGGGGGCAGGGTGAG. Its protein is CASSFVTGGQGE. The whole CDR3 region reads CASSFVTGGQGEQFF.

This clone was found a few times. CDR3: CASSLGPMNTEAFF. Partial CDR3 DNA: TGTGCCAGCAGCTTAGGCCCAATGAACACTGAA. The gene calls are TRBV5-5 and TRBJ1-1; no definite D call. Coverage ceases 3 residues before the CDR3 finishes, and the germline J gene fills in the end. CDR3 length equals 14 residues. The germline V gene has CDR1 SGHKS and CDR2 YYEKEE (reference sequence). Trimming removed 2 bases from V and 0 bases from J, with 8 bases in between.

This clone was observed many times. The CDR3 is cut off 3 residues early in the read; its end comes from the germline J gene. V gene TRBV5-1 combines with J gene TRBJ2-5; TRBD2 matches 10 bases. Per germline, CDR1 SGHRS and CDR2 YFSETQ. The CDR3 is made up of 15 amino acids. Germline trimming cut 2 bases from V and 3 bases from J; bases unmatched to any gene: 4. CDR3 sequence: CASSFGGLAEETQYF. CDR3 bases read: TGCGCCAGCAGCTTCGGTGGACTAGCGGAAGAGACC. The variable domain in full, with the rest retrieved from reference TRBV5-1 and TRBJ2-5, is KAGVTQTPRYLIKTRGQQVTLSCSPISGHRSVSWYQQTPGQGLQFLFEYFSETQRNKGNFPGRFSGRQFSNSRSEMNVSTLELGDSALYLCASSFGGLAEETQYFGPGTRLLVL.